A single count supports the clone carrying this T cell receptor beta chain. Its antigen is not identified. The PCR employed 60 Vbeta primers together with 13 Jbeta primers. Assay used: immunoSEQ multiplex PCR; TCRdb lists only in-frame clones, some missing. The profile shows about 130,000 clones, 70% to 85% of them singletons. The germline CDR1 and CDR2 sequences are MNHNS and SASEGT. This CDR3 spans 15 amino acids. The germline V and J ends were trimmed by 2 bases and 8 bases, with 15 bases remaining between them. This entry is derived from a study of cytomegalovirus exposure and HLA in healthy donors. Whole-study findings and limits: As was reported, the classifier diagnosed cytomegalovirus status with high specificity and sensitivity. Among the sequence variants, a highly shared cluster was likely an artifact of sequencing. HLA alleles showed associations with 16,951 TCR beta sequences in a later analysis, at a 0.05 false discovery rate. Reported findings show TCR beta sequences accurately forecast HLA-A and HLA-B alleles in most subjects.

This receptor was obtained from a man in his fifties or sixties in good health and CMV-seronegative. Sequencing was performed on PBMCs. J is TRBJ1-4 and V is TRBV6-1, with D perhaps TRBD1 (6 bases). The DNA for the CDR3 is TGTGCCAGCAGTGAAAGGGGGGGCAATTACGAAAAACTGTTTTTT. This sequence encodes CASSERGGNYEKLFF.